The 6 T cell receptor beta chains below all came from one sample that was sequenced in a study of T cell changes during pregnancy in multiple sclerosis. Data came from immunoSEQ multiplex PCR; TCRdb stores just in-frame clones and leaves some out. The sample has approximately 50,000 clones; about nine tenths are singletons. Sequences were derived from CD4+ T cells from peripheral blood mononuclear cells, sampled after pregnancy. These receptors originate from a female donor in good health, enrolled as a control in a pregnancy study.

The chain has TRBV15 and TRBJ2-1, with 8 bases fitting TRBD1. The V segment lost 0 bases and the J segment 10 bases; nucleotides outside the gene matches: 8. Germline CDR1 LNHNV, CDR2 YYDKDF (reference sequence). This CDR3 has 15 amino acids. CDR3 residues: CATSRELTGEVEQFF. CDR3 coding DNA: TGTGCCACCAGCAGAGAATTGACAGGGGAAGTAGAGCAGTTCTTC. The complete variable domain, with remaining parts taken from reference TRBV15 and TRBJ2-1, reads DAMVIQNPRYQVTQFGKPVTLSCSQTLNHNVMYWYQQKSSQAPKLLFHYYDKDFNNEADTPDNFQSRRPNTSFCFLDIRSPGLGDTAMYLCATSRELTGEVEQFFGPGTRLTVL.

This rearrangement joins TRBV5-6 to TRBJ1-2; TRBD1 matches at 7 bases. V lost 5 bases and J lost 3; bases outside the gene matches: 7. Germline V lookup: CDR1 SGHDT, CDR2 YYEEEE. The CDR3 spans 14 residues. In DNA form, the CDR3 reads TGTGCCAGCAGTCCGGGACAGACAGACTATGGCTACACCTTC. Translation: CASSPGQTDYGYTF.

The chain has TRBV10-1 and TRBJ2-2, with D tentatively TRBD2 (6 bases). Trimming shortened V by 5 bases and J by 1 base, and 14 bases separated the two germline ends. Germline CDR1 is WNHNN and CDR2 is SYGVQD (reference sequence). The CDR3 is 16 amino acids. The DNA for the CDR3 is TGCGCCAGCAGTCCTACCGGGACTTTGAACACCGGGGAGCTGTTTTTT. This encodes CASSPTGTLNTGELFF.

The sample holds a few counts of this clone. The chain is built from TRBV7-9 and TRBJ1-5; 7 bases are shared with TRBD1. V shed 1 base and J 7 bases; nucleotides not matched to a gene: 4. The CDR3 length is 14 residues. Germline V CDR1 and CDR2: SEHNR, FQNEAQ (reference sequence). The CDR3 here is CASSLGQGGQPQHF. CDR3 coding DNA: TGTGCCAGCAGCTTAGGACAGGGCGGCCAGCCCCAGCATTTT.

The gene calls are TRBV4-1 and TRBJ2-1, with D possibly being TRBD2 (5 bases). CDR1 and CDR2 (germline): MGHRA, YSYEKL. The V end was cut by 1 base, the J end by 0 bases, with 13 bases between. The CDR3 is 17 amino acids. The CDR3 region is CASSQGSAVNSYNEQFF. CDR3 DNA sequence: TGCGCCAGCAGCCAAGGCTCAGCGGTTAACTCCTACAATGAGCAGTTCTTC.

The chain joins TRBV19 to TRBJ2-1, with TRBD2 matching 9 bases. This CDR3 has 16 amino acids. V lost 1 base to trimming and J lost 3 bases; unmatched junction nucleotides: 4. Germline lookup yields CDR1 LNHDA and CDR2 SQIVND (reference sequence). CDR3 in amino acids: CASSIGGSGGYNEQFF. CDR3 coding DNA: TGTGCCAGTAGTATAGGGGGTAGCGGGGGCTACAATGAGCAGTTCTTC.